These 25 T cell receptor beta chains were sequenced from one sample in a study of shared clonotypes between healthy human individuals (dated by TCRdb to 2020 to 2021). The protocol used for the library was the immunoSEQ multiplex PCR assay. As stored in TCRdb, this immuneACCESS dataset retains in-frame rearrangements with V and J assigned. A fraction of the clones does not appear; measured against another copy, unresolved V genes explain less than half of the discrepancy, and the remainder lacks a known reason. This sample has 2,100,000 or so clones in its table, and under 97% of those were observed once. Roughly 0.13% of the sample is in the top ten clones. Sequenced material: naive CD4+ T cells sorted from blood. The cell subset or site tag for this specimen amounts to: CD45RA+ positively selected. These receptors all stem from a man aged 18 to 35 in good health.

The V call is TRBV30, the J call TRBJ1-5, with 9 positions matching TRBD1. CDR1 and CDR2 from the germline V gene are GTSNPN and SVGIG (reference sequence). The CDR3 is 15 amino acids. After removal of 1 base from V and 5 bases from J, the junction contained 6 bases not matched to a gene. As DNA, the CDR3 is TGTGCCTGGAGTGGGGACAGGGTTTTGGATCAGCCCCAGCATTTT. Its protein is CAWSGDRVLDQPQHF.

The genes are TRBV5-1 and TRBJ1-2, with 7 bases that match TRBD1. With V trimmed by 0 bases and J by 4 bases, 3 bases remained unmatched. This CDR3 comprises 14 residues. From germline, CDR1 is SGHRS and CDR2 YFSETQ. CDR3 protein: CASSLAGTAYGYTF. The CDR3 DNA reads as TGCGCCAGCAGCTTGGCCGGGACAGCCTATGGCTACACCTTC.

This chain connects TRBV30 to TRBJ1-1; TRBD1 agrees at 9 bases. V dropped 1 base and J dropped 11; count of bases not matched to a gene: 8. This CDR3 contains 13 residues. Per germline, CDR1 GTSNPN and CDR2 SVGIG (reference sequence). The CDR3 DNA reads as TGTGCCTGGAGTGGCCGGGACAGGGTGCGTGCTTTCTTT. Protein product: CAWSGRDRVRAFF.

Points on this clone: Other nucleotide sequences from this sample produce the same CDR3. The rearrangement links TRBV18 to TRBJ2-5; a weak D match, TRBD1 (6 bases). In germline, CDR1 is KGHSH, CDR2 LQKENI. The CDR3 totals 14 residues. Trimming took 3 bases from V and 2 from J, leaving 10 bases between them. The CDR3: CASSPRGLQETQYF. Written as DNA, the CDR3 is TGTGCCAGCTCACCCAGGGGTCTTCAAGAGACCCAGTACTTC. Supplemented by reference TRBV18 and TRBJ2-5, the full variable domain reads NAGVMQNPRHLVRRRGQEARLRCSPMKGHSHVYWYRQLPEEGLKFMVYLQKENIIDESGMPKERFSAEFPKEGPSILRIQQVVRGDSAAYFCASSPRGLQETQYFGPGTRLLVL.

The chain joins TRBV29-1 to TRBJ2-6, with D maybe TRBD2 (5 bases). V gave up 5 bases and J gave up 4 bases, with 15 bases separating them. The length of the CDR3 is 15 residues. CDR1 is SQVTM and CDR2 is ANQGSEA in the germline V gene. This CDR3 is CSVSKGSKGANVLTF. The DNA of the CDR3 is TGCAGCGTTAGCAAAGGGAGTAAGGGGGCCAACGTCCTGACTTTC. The full variable domain, in which reference TRBV29-1 and TRBJ2-6 provide the parts outside the CDR3, is SAVISQKPSRDICQRGTSLTIQCQVDSQVTMMFWYRQQPGQSLTLIATANQGSEATYESGFVIDKFPISRPNLTFSTLTVSNMSPEDSSIYLCSVSKGSKGANVLTFGAGSRLTVL.

In the case of this clone: In the same sample, other DNA sequences code for this CDR3. The chain couples TRBV11-2 to TRBJ2-5; 9 bases match TRBD2. CDR3 length: 15 residues. Unmatched junction bases numbered 4, after V lost 3 bases and J lost 2 bases. Germline lookup yields CDR1 SGHAT and CDR2 FQNNGV. As DNA, the CDR3 is TGTGCCAGCAGCTTGTCAGCGGGAGGTCAAGAGACCCAGTACTTC. This codes for CASSLSAGGQETQYF.

J is TRBJ1-2 and V is TRBV30; D unclear. V lost 4 bases and J lost 4, with 13 bases in between. The germline gives CDR1 GTSNPN, CDR2 SVGIG (reference sequence). The CDR3 is 13 residues long. Here the CDR3 DNA reads TGTGCCTGGAATCTCGACATCCGCTATGGCTACACCTTC. Its translation is CAWNLDIRYGYTF.

The chain carries TRBV5-1 and TRBJ1-3, with TRBD1 as a possible D gene (6 bases). This CDR3 is built from 15 residues. V lost 7 bases to trimming and J lost 1 base, with 15 bases between them. Per the germline V gene, CDR1 is SGHRS and CDR2 is YFSETQ. CDR3 nucleotide sequence: TGCGCCAGCTCTCTTGGGACAACTTCTGGAAACACCATATATTTT. Its translation: CASSLGTTSGNTIYF.

The chain recombines TRBV5-4 with TRBJ2-5, with a weak D call TRBD2 (5 bases). Trimming took off 2 bases at V and 1 base at J, with 15 bases between the two ends. This CDR3 has 16 residues. Germline V gene sequence: CDR1 SGHNT, CDR2 YYREEE (reference sequence). The CDR3, as DNA: TGTGCCAGCAGCTTTAAAGGGCTGACTACCCAAGAGACCCAGTACTTC. As protein: CASSFKGLTTQETQYF.

The chain employs TRBV10-3 and TRBJ2-2; 9 nucleotides align to TRBD1. The CDR3 runs to 14 residues. Trimming removed 11 bases from V and 6 bases from J; junction bases left unmatched: 10. CDR1 is ENHRY, CDR2 SYGVKD, per germline. CDR3 amino acids: CAVQGARVPGELFF. The CDR3 nucleotides read TGTGCCGTACAGGGGGCGCGGGTTCCCGGGGAGCTGTTTTTT.

J is TRBJ2-7 and V is TRBV6-4; D uncertain. Germline CDR1 MRHNA, CDR2 SNTAGT. The CDR3 runs to 13 residues. Trimming pared 5 bases from V and 3 bases from J, leaving 11 bases between. CDR3 in amino acids: CASSTAEIYEQYF. The DNA of the CDR3 is TGTGCCAGCAGTACGGCGGAAATCTACGAGCAGTACTTC.

The chain couples TRBV4-3 to TRBJ1-4, with a weak D call TRBD1 (6 bases). The length of the CDR3 is 15 residues. With 4 bases removed from V and 8 bases from J, the gap between germline ends came to 17 bases. Germline CDR1 and CDR2: LGHNA and YSLEER. CDR3 amino acids: CASSLRTGGNEKLFF. DNA of the CDR3: TGCGCCAGCAGCCTGAGAACTGGGGGCAACGAAAAACTGTTTTTT.

V gene TRBV18 combines with J gene TRBJ1-4; D unresolved. The germline V and J ends were trimmed by 1 base and 14 bases, with 11 bases remaining between them. CDR3 length: 12 residues. CDR1 and CDR2 (germline): KGHSH, LQKENI. CDR3 amino acids: CASSPLEDRLFF. The CDR3 DNA reads as TGTGCCAGCTCACCACTTGAGGACCGGCTGTTTTTT.

The chain joins TRBV5-4 to TRBJ2-5, with 12 bases aligning to TRBD1. There are 15 residues in the CDR3. CDR1 is SGHNT and CDR2 is YYREEE in the germline V gene (reference sequence). J lost 4 bases, V lost 4 bases, and 5 bases had no gene match. The DNA of the CDR3 is TGTGCCAGCAGCAGGTGGGGACAGGGGGCAGAGACCCAGTACTTC. The encoded protein is CASSRWGQGAETQYF. The full variable domain, completed using reference TRBV5-4 and TRBJ2-5, is ETGVTQSPTHLIKTRGQQVTLRCSSQSGHNTVSWYQQALGQGPQFIFQYYREEENGRGNFPPRFSGLQFPNYSSELNVNALELDDSALYLCASSRWGQGAETQYFGPGTRLLVL.

J is TRBJ2-7 and V is TRBV10-3, with 14 nucleotides matching TRBD2. The length of the CDR3 is 15 residues. Germline V gene sequence: CDR1 ENHRY, CDR2 SYGVKD. V shed 8 bases and J 0 bases; nucleotides not matched to a gene: 3. CDR3 protein: CAIRGTSGSSYEQYF. The CDR3 nucleotides are TGTGCCATCCGCGGGACTAGCGGGAGCTCCTACGAGCAGTACTTC.

V is TRBV7-9 and J is TRBJ1-3, with unresolved D. V shed 3 bases and J shed 0 bases, with 9 bases lying between them. From germline, CDR1 is SEHNR and CDR2 FQNEAQ (reference sequence). The length of the CDR3 is 15 residues. The CDR3 nucleotides read TGTGCCAGCAGCTTTTTTTCGATCTCTGGAAACACCATATATTTT. It specifies CASSFFSISGNTIYF.

The rearrangement uses TRBV28 and TRBJ1-3; D gene uncertain. The CDR3 contains 15 residues. Germline V gene sequence: CDR1 MDHEN, CDR2 SYDVKM. Trimming left V 2 bases short and J 0 bases short, with 8 bases between. CDR3 in DNA: TGTGCCAGCAGTTTACCCGGGAGCTCTGGAAACACCATATATTTT. Amino acid sequence: CASSLPGSSGNTIYF.

This clone showed up just once. The chain recombines TRBV7-2 with TRBJ1-6; tentative D call: TRBD1 (6 bases). Germline V gives CDR1 SGHTA, CDR2 FQGNSA. There are 14 residues in the CDR3. The V and J ends lost 5 bases and 7 bases respectively, with 12 bases between them. Here the CDR3 reads CASSRDKPNSPLHF. CDR3 sequence (DNA): TGTGCCAGCAGCCGGGACAAGCCGAATTCACCCCTCCACTTT.

J is TRBJ1-1 and V is TRBV29-1, with 10 positions matching TRBD1. V was pared by 2 bases and J by 8 bases, with 8 bases of the junction left unmatched. Germline values: CDR1 SQVTM, CDR2 ANQGSEA. CDR3 length: 14 residues. CDR3 DNA: TGCAGCGTTGAAACCCTATGGGGACAGGGGGAAGCTTTCTTT. Its protein is CSVETLWGQGEAFF.

This sequence joins TRBV11-2 and TRBJ2-7; unclear D gene. Trimming removed 6 bases at V and 2 bases at J, with 11 bases between. Per germline, CDR1 SGHAT and CDR2 FQNNGV. There are 13 residues in the CDR3. CDR3 amino acids: CASRTGMTYEQYF. CDR3 nucleotide sequence: TGTGCCAGCAGGACTGGTATGACCTACGAGCAGTACTTC.

V usage is TRBV5-4 and J usage is TRBJ2-3, with D perhaps TRBD1 (6 bases). Germline CDR1 is SGHNT and CDR2 is YYREEE (reference sequence). V was trimmed by 4 bases and J by 9 bases, leaving 18 bases between them. This CDR3 is 14 amino acids long. The CDR3 DNA reads TGTGCCAGCAGCACCCAAGGCAAAGGGGGAACGCAGTATTTT. Translating it yields CASSTQGKGGTQYF.

V gene TRBV2 combines with J gene TRBJ2-5, with 8 positions matching TRBD2. CDR1 and CDR2 (germline): SNHLY, FYNNEI. The CDR3 length is 15 residues. Germline trimming cut 4 bases from V and 5 bases from J; bases unmatched to any gene: 9. The DNA of the CDR3 is TGTGCCAGCAGTGCTTCGGGAGGGCCTGGTGAGACCCAGTACTTC. Translation: CASSASGGPGETQYF. Supplemented by reference TRBV2 and TRBJ2-5, the full variable domain reads EPEVTQTPSHQVTQMGQEVILRCVPISNHLYFYWYRQILGQKVEFLVSFYNNEISEKSEIFDDQFSVERPDGSNFTLKIRSTKLEDSAMYFCASSASGGPGETQYFGPGTRLLVL.

The chain employs TRBV2 and TRBJ2-7, with unresolved D. CDR1 and CDR2 from the germline V gene are SNHLY and FYNNEI. The CDR3 runs to 13 residues. V lost 3 bases to trimming and J lost 3 bases, with 9 bases between them. CDR3 sequence: CASSEQLHYEQYF. DNA of the CDR3: TGTGCCAGCAGTGAGCAATTGCACTACGAGCAGTACTTC. Looking up the rest from reference TRBV2 and TRBJ2-7 gives the full variable domain: EPEVTQTPSHQVTQMGQEVILRCVPISNHLYFYWYRQILGQKVEFLVSFYNNEISEKSEIFDDQFSVERPDGSNFTLKIRSTKLEDSAMYFCASSEQLHYEQYFGPGTRLTVT.

In regard to this clone: This sample also contains other DNA sequences that code for the same CDR3. The chain combines TRBV27 with TRBJ2-2; 8 nucleotides line up with TRBD2. In germline, CDR1 is MNHEY, CDR2 SMNVEV (reference sequence). With V trimmed by 6 bases and J by 2 bases, 8 bases remained unmatched. This CDR3 is 16 amino acids long. CDR3 sequence reads: CASSPPRGGNTGELFF. CDR3 in DNA: TGTGCCAGCAGCCCCCCTCGGGGGGGAAACACCGGGGAGCTGTTTTTT.

The chain employs TRBV7-8 and TRBJ2-2; D may be TRBD1 (6 bases). CDR3 length: 17 residues. Germline CDR1 is SGHVS and CDR2 is FQNEAQ. V was clipped by 1 base and J by 0 bases, with 12 bases between them. The CDR3 bases are TGTGCCAGCAGCTTAGTATCCGGGACAACGAACACCGGGGAGCTGTTTTTT. Translation: CASSLVSGTTNTGELFF.